This T cell receptor (beta chain) was captured in a study of beta chain features in type 1 diabetes. Study results and caveats: More deletions and fewer insertions at VDJ junctions were found in patients with type 1 diabetes.

CDR1 and CDR2 from the germline V gene are SEHNR and FQNEAQ (reference sequence). V shed 6 bases and J 7 bases; nucleotides not matched to a gene: 8. The CDR3 runs 14 residues. Of the isolated RNA, all was reverse transcribed, and so the sequenced material was expressed TCRB transcripts. Profiling relied on immunoSEQ multiplex PCR, and the TCRdb table lists in-frame clones only, not all of them. The sample includes about half a million clones, over 25% seen only once; the top ten take roughly 0.06%. A remark on this clone: Its antigen is still unknown.

The receptor's source is a man aged 18 to 35 in good health. Sequenced material: naive CD4+ T cells from blood. The rearrangement joins TRBV7-9 to TRBJ2-7; 11 nucleotides align to TRBD2. The CDR3 DNA sequence: TGTGCCAGCAGTCACGTAGCGGGAGGGCAGGAGCAGTACTTC. Protein sequence: CASSHVAGGQEQYF.